This TCR beta chain is from a study of post-analysis software for immune sequencing data. Built from TCR beta cDNA, the libraries had unique molecular identifiers in them. When about 0.95 to 10 million T cells were used, they gave hundreds of thousands of cDNA molecules. From the PCR reads, TCRdb called clonotypes with MiXCR, one entry per CDR3 protein. This sample has hundreds of thousands of distinct CDR3 sequences, with around 27% found just once. Germline V CDR1 and CDR2: MNHEY, SVGEGT. The CDR3 consists of 14 residues. Study outcomes and limitations: When the samples were clustered directly with F measure, those that had been prepared in the same batch showed strong co-clustering. Patients showed TRBV5-6, TRBV5-1 and TRBV20-1 among five TRBV segments more frequent than in controls. In multiple sclerosis, normalized Chao1 diversity was significantly below that of controls.

Points on this clonotype: The antigen remains undetermined. The junction departs from the called germline gene at one end, perhaps through a read error.

This TCR was recovered from a girl between 5 and 17 years old with multiple sclerosis. The genes are TRBV6-2 or TRBV6-3 and TRBJ1-5; D may be TRBD1 (6 bases). Material: blood. The CDR3 region has the DNA TGTGCCCGCAGTTACGGGGGGGCGGAACAGCCCCAGCATTTT. Amino acids: CARSYGGAEQPQHF.